This TCR beta chain came from a study of T cells in Graves' hyperthyroidism and ophthalmopathy. Amplified TCR beta CDR3 regions derived from RNA transcripts. First-round RT-PCR targeting the TCR CDR3 was performed with the HTBI primer set. TCRdb recomputed calls from the multiplex PCR reads with MiXCR, one row per CDR3 protein. The sample lists some 500,000 distinct CDR3 sequences; roughly a sixth were seen once. A patient was excluded if there was uncontrolled infection, other autoimmune disease, pregnancy or lactation. This clonotype was counted at least ten times. V lost 10 bases, J lost 1 base, and 17 bases lay in between. This CDR3 contains 14 residues. CDR1 and CDR2 (germline): SNHLY, FYNNEI.

The chain recombines TRBV2 with TRBJ2-7; D gene uncertain. The specimen was blood. The clonotype was recovered from a woman aged 25-40 years with Graves' ophthalmopathy. DNA of the CDR3: TGTGCCACTCACTGGACCCAGAATTCCTACGAGCAGTACTTC. Protein sequence: CATHWTQNSYEQYF.